Listed here are 17 T cell receptor beta chains from one sample, sequenced in a study of OX40 agonist ivuxolimab in advanced cancers. The method was immunoSEQ multiplex PCR; TCRdb's version includes in-frame clones alone and lacks a portion of them. This table has 81,000 or so clones, 75% to 95% appearing once. The specimen comprised CD4+ or CD8+ T cells sorted from blood, sampled in a trial of the OX40 agonist ivuxolimab. The receptor set was obtained from an adult with an advanced solid tumor such as melanoma, head and neck, liver or kidney cancer.

The rearrangement links TRBV28 to TRBJ2-3; D call uncertain. This CDR3 has 11 residues. With 8 bases removed from V and 4 bases from J, the gap between germline ends came to 7 bases. Germline CDR1 and CDR2: MDHEN and SYDVKM. The CDR3 reads CASVGADTQYF. The DNA of the CDR3 is TGTGCCAGCGTCGGCGCAGATACGCAGTATTTT.

This chain connects TRBV15 to TRBJ2-7; a weak D match, TRBD2 (6 bases). CDR3 size: 16 residues. Per the germline V gene, CDR1 is LNHNV and CDR2 is YYDKDF (reference sequence). The ends were cut back, 2 bases at V and 3 bases at J, with 17 bases in the middle. CDR3 amino acids: CATSRWSGRHLYEQYV. CDR3 DNA sequence: TGTGCCACCAGCAGATGGAGTGGGAGGCACCTCTACGAGCAGTACGTC.

The chain uses TRBV13 and TRBJ2-3; D remains ambiguous. Germline assignment: CDR1 PRHDT and CDR2 FYEKMQ (reference sequence). Trimming cost V 5 bases and J 6 bases, with 6 bases left between them. The CDR3 runs to 11 residues. The CDR3 nucleotides read TGTGCCAGCAGCGGGATGGATACGCAGTATTTT. It yields the protein CASSGMDTQYF.

The chain employs TRBV5-1 and TRBJ1-1; D is possibly TRBD1 (6 bases). From germline, CDR1 is SGHRS and CDR2 YFSETQ. The CDR3 loop spans 15 amino acids. V gave up 0 bases and J gave up 5 bases, with 14 bases separating them. The CDR3 loop reads CASSLDQGYWTEAFF. DNA for the CDR3: TGCGCCAGCAGCTTGGATCAGGGGTATTGGACTGAAGCTTTCTTT.

The rearrangement joins TRBV28 to TRBJ1-1, with D unclear. Germline CDR1 MDHEN, CDR2 SYDVKM. The ends were cut back, 6 bases at V and 0 bases at J, with 11 bases in the middle. This CDR3 contains 14 residues. Here the CDR3 DNA reads TGTGCCAGCAGGTCCGACGGGCTGAACACTGAAGCTTTCTTT. As protein: CASRSDGLNTEAFF.

The gene calls are TRBV5-4 and TRBJ2-7; 12 nucleotides line up with TRBD2. Germline trimming cut 4 bases from V and 5 bases from J; bases unmatched to any gene: 4. The CDR3 contains 14 residues. CDR1 and CDR2 (germline): SGHNT, YYREEE (reference sequence). Here the CDR3 reads CASSLAGGLDEQYF. CDR3 bases: TGTGCCAGCAGCCTAGCGGGGGGGCTCGACGAGCAGTACTTC.

The V and J genes are TRBV19 and TRBJ1-5; 7 bases line up with TRBD1. J was trimmed by 6 bases and V by 3 bases; bases with no gene match: 8. Germline V gives CDR1 LNHDA, CDR2 SQIVND (reference sequence). The CDR3 runs 15 residues. The DNA for the CDR3 is TGTGCCAGTAGTATGACAGGGATTGCCGGTCAGCCCCAGCATTTT. The encoded protein is CASSMTGIAGQPQHF.

The chain couples TRBV9 to TRBJ2-7, with TRBD2 matching over 12 bases. With V trimmed by 4 bases and J by 3 bases, 2 bases remained unmatched. This CDR3 spans 14 amino acids. Per germline, CDR1 SGDLS and CDR2 YYNGEE. The CDR3 loop reads CASSPGLAGYEQYF. As DNA, the CDR3 is TGTGCCAGCAGCCCGGGACTAGCGGGCTACGAGCAGTACTTC. Full variable domain (missing parts from reference TRBV9 and TRBJ2-7): DSGVTQTPKHLITATGQRVTLRCSPRSGDLSVYWYQQSLDQGLQFLIQYYNGEERAKGNILERFSAQQFPDLHSELNLSSLELGDSALYFCASSPGLAGYEQYFGPGTRLTVT.

The V gene is TRBV28, the J gene TRBJ2-3; the D is unclear. The CDR3 is 12 residues long. Germline CDR1 and CDR2: MDHEN and SYDVKM. Trimming took off 3 bases at V and 6 bases at J, with 7 bases between the two ends. As DNA, the CDR3 is TGTGCCAGCAGTTTTTCCAGGGATACGCAGTATTTT. The encoded protein is CASSFSRDTQYF. The variable domain in full, with the rest retrieved from reference TRBV28 and TRBJ2-3, is DVKVTQSSRYLVKRTGEKVFLECVQDMDHENMFWYRQDPGLGLRLIYFSYDVKMKEKGDIPEGYSVSREKKERFSLILESASTNQTSMYLCASSFSRDTQYFGPGTRLTVL.

The CDR3 sequence is CAIEQGLNTGELFF. CDR3 nucleotide sequence: TGTGCCATCGAGCAGGGATTAAACACCGGGGAGCTGTTTTTT. The chain combines TRBV10-3 with TRBJ2-2; tentatively, D is TRBD1 (5 bases). Deletions cut 8 bases from V and 2 bases from J, with 12 bases between. Germline V gene sequence: CDR1 ENHRY, CDR2 SYGVKD. The CDR3 extends over 14 amino acids.

The chain has TRBV4-1 and TRBJ1-5, with a weak D call TRBD1 (5 bases). The CDR3 is 14 residues long. V dropped 1 base and J dropped 6 bases, with 10 bases sitting between them. Germline V gene lookup returns CDR1 MGHRA and CDR2 YSYEKL. The CDR3 loop is CASSQGTRSQPQHF. The CDR3 DNA reads as TGCGCCAGCAGCCAAGGGACACGCAGTCAGCCCCAGCATTTT.

The chain uses TRBV6-6 and TRBJ2-2; no clear D gene. V lost 7 bases, J lost 0 bases, and 6 bases lay in between. Per the germline V gene, CDR1 is MNHNY and CDR2 is SVGAGI (reference sequence). This CDR3 contains 13 residues. CDR3 nucleotide sequence: TGTGCCAGCAAGAGTGCGAACACCGGGGAGCTGTTTTTT. It encodes CASKSANTGELFF.

The chain couples TRBV13 to TRBJ2-7; D may be TRBD2 (6 bases). The V gene's germline CDR1 is PRHDT and CDR2 FYEKMQ (reference sequence). Between the trimmed V and J ends, which lost 5 bases and 2 bases, there was a span of 13 bases. This CDR3 has 14 residues. The CDR3 DNA is TGTGCCAGCAGCCCATCGGGAGCAACCTACGAGCAGTACGTC. Translating gives CASSPSGATYEQYV.

The chain couples TRBV27 to TRBJ1-1, with D possibly being TRBD1 (5 bases). Germline CDR1 MNHEY, CDR2 SMNVEV (reference sequence). Trimming left V 6 bases short and J 0 bases short, with 17 bases between. The CDR3 extends over 16 amino acids. The CDR3 DNA is TGTGCCAGCAGCCGAGGTACCCGGGGGGTGAACACTGAAGCTTTCTTT. It encodes CASSRGTRGVNTEAFF.

This chain connects TRBV4-1 to TRBJ2-1, with a tentative D call TRBD1 (5 bases). With 0 bases removed from V and 8 bases from J, the gap between germline ends came to 8 bases. This CDR3 region has 13 residues. The germline V gene encodes CDR1 MGHRA and CDR2 YSYEKL. CDR3 sequence reads: CASSQDPRDEQFF. The CDR3, as DNA: TGCGCCAGCAGCCAAGATCCCAGGGATGAGCAGTTCTTC.

In this sample, this clone turned up a few times. This chain uses TRBV4-2 with TRBJ1-5; unclear D gene. V lost 2 bases, J lost 1 base, and 3 bases lay in between. Germline V lookup: CDR1 LGHNA, CDR2 YNFKEQ. This CDR3 spans 13 amino acids. This CDR3 reads CASSQRSNQPQHF. The CDR3 nucleotides are TGTGCCAGCAGCCAAAGAAGCAATCAGCCCCAGCATTTT.

The rearrangement uses TRBV27 and TRBJ2-7, with 8 bases that match TRBD2. V lost 2 bases and J lost 4; bases outside the gene matches: 7. Germline-derived CDR1 and CDR2 are MNHEY and SMNVEV (reference sequence). The CDR3 is 15 residues long. CDR3 sequence reads: CASSLRASGFYEQYV. CDR3 nucleotides: TGTGCCAGCAGTTTACGGGCTAGCGGGTTTTACGAGCAGTACGTC.